Described below is a single T cell receptor beta chain sequence and its context. Each CDR3 protein gets one entry after TCRdb re-called the reads with MiXCR. The profile covers nearly 650,000 distinct CDR3 sequences, with less than 25% appearing a single time and roughly 8% taken by the ten largest. The data belong to a study of T cell repertoires in cytomegalovirus infection. This CDR3 comprises 15 residues. The J segment lost 2 bases and the V segment lost 1 base, leaving 1 base of the junction unmatched. Germline V gene data show CDR1 as SGHTA and CDR2 as FQGNSA. Sample: CD8+ T cells from PBMCs. The V and J genes are TRBV7-2 and TRBJ2-7; 11 positions match TRBD2. The sequence was obtained from a human donor in good health (CMV status not recorded). Some clones in this sample may be carry-over from other donors' samples. The CDR3 sequence: CASSLVAGGPYEQYV. Written as DNA, the CDR3 is TGTGCCAGCAGCTTAGTAGCGGGGGGGCCCTACGAGCAGTACGTC.